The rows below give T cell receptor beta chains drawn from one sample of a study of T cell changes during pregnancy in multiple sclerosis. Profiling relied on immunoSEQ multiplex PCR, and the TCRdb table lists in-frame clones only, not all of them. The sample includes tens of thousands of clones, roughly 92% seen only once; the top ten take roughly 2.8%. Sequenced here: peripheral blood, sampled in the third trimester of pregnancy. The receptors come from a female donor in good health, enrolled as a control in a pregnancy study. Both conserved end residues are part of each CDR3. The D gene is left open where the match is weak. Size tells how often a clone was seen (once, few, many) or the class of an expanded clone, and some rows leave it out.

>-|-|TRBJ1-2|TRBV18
CASSPAGANYGYTF
TGTGCCAGCTCACCCGCAGGGGCTAACTATGGCTACACCTTC
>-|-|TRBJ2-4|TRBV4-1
CASRAMGGKNIQYF
TGCGCCAGCAGAGCCATGGGGGGCAAAAACATTCAGTACTTC
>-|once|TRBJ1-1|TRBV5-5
CASSLEQATEAFF
TGTGCCAGCAGCTTGGAACAGGCCACTGAAGCTTTCTTT
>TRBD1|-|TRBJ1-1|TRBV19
CASSPKDRGRTEAFF
TGTGCCAGTAGTCCCAAGGACAGGGGGCGAACTGAAGCTTTCTTT
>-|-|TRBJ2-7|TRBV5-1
CASSLDGGRGEQYF
TGCGCCAGCAGCTTGGACGGGGGTCGGGGGGAGCAGTACTTC
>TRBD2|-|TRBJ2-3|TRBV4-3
CASSQVARSGRATDTQYF
TGCGCCAGCAGCCAAGTCGCCCGTAGCGGGAGGGCCACAGATACGCAGTATTTT
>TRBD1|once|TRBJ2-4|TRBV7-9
CASSLGEGAGKNIQYF
TGTGCCAGCAGCTTAGGCGAGGGGGCCGGCAAAAACATTCAGTACTTC
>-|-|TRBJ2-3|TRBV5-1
CASSWTEDADTQYF
TGCGCCAGCAGCTGGACAGAAGATGCAGATACGCAGTATTTT
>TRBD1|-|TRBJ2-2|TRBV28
CASSDQQGAGTGELFF
TGTGCCAGCAGCGATCAACAGGGGGCAGGCACCGGGGAGCTGTTTTTT
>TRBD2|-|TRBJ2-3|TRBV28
CASTKSGGLEGFATQYF
TGTGCCAGCACCAAGAGCGGGGGCCTCGAGGGATTCGCCACGCAGTATTTT
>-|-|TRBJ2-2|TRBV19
CASSIFGTKNTGELFF
TGTGCCAGTAGTATATTTGGGACAAAGAACACCGGGGAGCTGTTTTTT
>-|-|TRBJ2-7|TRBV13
CASSLGAWAGPEQYF
TGTGCCAGCAGCTTAGGAGCGTGGGCAGGGCCCGAGCAGTACTTC
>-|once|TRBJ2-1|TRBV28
CASPPRRGVPPYNEQFF
TGTGCCAGCCCTCCTCGACGAGGAGTACCGCCCTACAATGAGCAGTTCTTC
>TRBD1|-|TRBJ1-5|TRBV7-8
CASSSGQDRGQPQHF
TGTGCCAGCAGCTCTGGACAGGATCGGGGGCAGCCCCAGCATTTT
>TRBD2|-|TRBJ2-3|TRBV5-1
CASSSPGLADGKNTQYF
TGCGCCAGCAGCTCTCCGGGACTAGCGGATGGTAAGAATACGCAGTATTTT
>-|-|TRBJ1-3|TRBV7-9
CASSLAVASGNTIYF
TGTGCCAGCAGCTTGGCAGTCGCCTCTGGAAACACCATATATTTT
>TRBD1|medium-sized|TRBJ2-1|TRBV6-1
CASHSGTGADEQFF
TGTGCCAGTCACTCCGGGACAGGGGCCGATGAGCAGTTCTTC
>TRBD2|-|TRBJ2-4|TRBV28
CASSPMSSGGPDIQYF
TGTGCCAGCAGTCCAATGAGTTCGGGGGGGCCCGACATTCAGTACTTC
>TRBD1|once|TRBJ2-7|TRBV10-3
CAISVDRGGEQYF
TGTGCCATCAGTGTAGACAGGGGGGGCGAGCAGTACTTC
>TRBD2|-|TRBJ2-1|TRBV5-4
CASSLEASGGVNEQFF
TGTGCCAGCAGCTTGGAGGCTAGCGGGGGGGTCAATGAGCAGTTCTTC
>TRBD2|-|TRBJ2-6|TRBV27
CASARLAGGPFSGANVLTF
TGTGCCAGCGCCCGACTAGCGGGGGGTCCTTTCTCTGGGGCCAACGTCCTGACTTTC
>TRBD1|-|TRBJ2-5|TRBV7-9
CASSKQGPQYF
TGTGCCAGCAGCAAACAGGGGCCCCAGTACTTC
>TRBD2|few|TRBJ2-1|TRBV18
CASSPTPSGTNEQFF
TGTGCCAGCTCACCAACCCCTAGCGGGACCAATGAGCAGTTCTTC
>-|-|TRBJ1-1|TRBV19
CASSTPTEMRTEAFF
TGTGCCAGTAGTACTCCGACAGAGATGAGGACTGAAGCTTTCTTT
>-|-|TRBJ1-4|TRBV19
CASSTRHFRNEKLFF
TGTGCCAGTAGTACCCGACACTTTAGGAATGAAAAACTGTTTTTT
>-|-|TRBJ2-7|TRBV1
CTSSQDEAVSYEQYF
TGCACCAGCAGCCAAGATGAAGCGGTCTCCTACGAGCAGTACTTC
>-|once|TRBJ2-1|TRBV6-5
CASGGTREQFF
TGTGCCAGCGGGGGGACTCGGGAGCAGTTCTTC
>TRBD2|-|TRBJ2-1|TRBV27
CASSIRVAGSGEQFF
TGTGCCAGCAGCATTCGGGTAGCGGGAAGCGGTGAGCAGTTCTTC
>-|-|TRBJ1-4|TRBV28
CAKHYREFNEKLFF
TGTGCTAAGCACTATCGAGAGTTTAATGAAAAACTGTTTTTT
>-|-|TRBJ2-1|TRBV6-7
CASSYSADSPSSYNEQFF
TGTGCCAGCAGTTACTCTGCGGACAGCCCCAGCTCCTACAATGAGCAGTTCTTC
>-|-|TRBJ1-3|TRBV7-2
CASSFTGRNTIYF
TGTGCCAGCAGCTTCACCGGGAGGAACACCATATATTTT
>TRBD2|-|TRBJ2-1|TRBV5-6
CASSYGLAGGEQFF
TGTGCCAGCAGCTACGGACTAGCGGGGGGGGAGCAGTTCTTC
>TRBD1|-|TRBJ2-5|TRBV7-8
CASSLGGQGQETQYF
TGTGCCAGCAGCTTAGGGGGACAGGGCCAAGAGACCCAGTACTTC
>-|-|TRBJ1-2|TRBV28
CASSPDRNNYGYTF
TGTGCCAGCAGTCCGGACAGAAATAACTATGGCTACACCTTC
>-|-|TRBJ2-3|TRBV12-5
CASGLAGSSTQYF
TGTGCTAGTGGTTTGGCAGGGTCGAGTACGCAGTATTTT
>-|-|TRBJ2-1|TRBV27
CASSGSYNEQFF
TGTGCCAGCAGCGGGTCCTACAATGAGCAGTTCTTC
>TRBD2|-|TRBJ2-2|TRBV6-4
CASKASGSGTGELFF
TGTGCCAGCAAGGCTAGCGGGAGTGGAACCGGGGAGCTGTTTTTT